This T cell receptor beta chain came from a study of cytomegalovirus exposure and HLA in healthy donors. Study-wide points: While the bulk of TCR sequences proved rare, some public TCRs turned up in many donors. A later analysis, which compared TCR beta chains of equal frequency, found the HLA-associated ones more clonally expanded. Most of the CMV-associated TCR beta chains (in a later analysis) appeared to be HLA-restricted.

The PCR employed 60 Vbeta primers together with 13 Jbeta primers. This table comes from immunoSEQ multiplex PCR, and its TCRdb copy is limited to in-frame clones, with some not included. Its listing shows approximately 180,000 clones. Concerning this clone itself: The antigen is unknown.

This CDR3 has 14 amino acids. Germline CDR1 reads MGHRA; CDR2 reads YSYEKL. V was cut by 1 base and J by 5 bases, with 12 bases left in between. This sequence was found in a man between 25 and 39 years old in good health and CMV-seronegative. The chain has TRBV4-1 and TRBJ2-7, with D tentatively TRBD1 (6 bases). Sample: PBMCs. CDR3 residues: CASSQGVGGNEQYF. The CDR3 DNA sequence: TGCGCCAGCAGCCAAGGAGTAGGGGGTAACGAGCAGTACTTC.